This entry is about one T cell receptor (beta chain). These data originate in a study of blood T cell repertoires in COVID-19. The protocol was immunoSEQ multiplex PCR, while the TCRdb copy is restricted to in-frame clones and leaves out a portion. The sample yields roughly 77,000 clones, approximately 90% seen once. CDR1 and CDR2 from the germline V gene are SQVTM and ANQGSEA. This CDR3 has 13 residues. Deletions cut 3 bases from V and 6 bases from J, with 12 bases between. The V and J genes are TRBV29-1 and TRBJ2-1; maybe TRBD2 (6 bases). The clonotype comes from a man aged 45-60 years with active COVID-19. Sequencing was carried out using peripheral blood. The CDR3 region is CSVDRESTNEQFF. CDR3 bases: TGCAGCGTTGACCGGGAGAGTACCAATGAGCAGTTCTTC.